These T cell receptor beta chains were read from a single sample in a study of CD8+CD57+ T cells in acquired aplastic anemia. From the reads, TCRdb called clonotypes with MiXCR, one entry per CDR3 protein. The data hold 180,000 or so distinct CDR3 sequences, with over 40% observed a single time. The sample consisted of sorted CD4+, CD8+, or CD8+CD57+ T cells (not recorded which) from PBMCs. These receptors were collected from a human donor with aplastic anemia. The CDR3 runs from the conserved cysteine through the conserved F or W. A D gene is named only where the DNA matches it firmly. Not every row has a clone size; where given, it reads once, few, many or a size class.

d_gene | abundance | j_gene | v_gene | CDR3aa | CDR3nt
. | . | TRBJ1-4 | TRBV14 | CASSQVLKLFF | TGTGCCAGCAGCCAAGTACTGAAACTGTTTTTT
. | many | TRBJ2-3 | TRBV11-2 | CASSLDSSGTDTQYF | TGTGCCAGCAGCTTAGATAGTTCGGGAACTGATACGCAGTATTTT
TRBD1 | many | TRBJ1-3 | TRBV5-4 | CATHRQGGGGDF | TGTGCCACCCACCGACAGGGAGGCGGTGGAGATTTT
. | . | TRBJ1-2 | TRBV2 | CASRRDVGGYTF | TGTGCCAGCAGGAGGGACGTCGGTGGCTACACCTTC
. | . | TRBJ1-1 | TRBV27 | CASSLSPAGYGAFF | TGTGCCAGCAGTTTATCGCCCGCAGGGTATGGAGCTTTCTTT
TRBD2 | . | TRBJ2-7 | TRBV11-1 | CASSLGSLAGGVDEQYF | TGTGCCAGCAGCTTAGGGTCACTAGCGGGAGGAGTAGACGAGCAGTACTTC
TRBD2 | . | TRBJ2-1 | TRBV20-1 | CSARTSGGRGEQSF | TGCAGTGCGCGGACTAGCGGGGGGAGAGGTGAGCAGTCCTTC
TRBD2 | . | TRBJ2-7 | TRBV29-1 | CSGERGRYEQYF | TGCAGCGGGGAGCGGGGGCGGTACGAGCAGTACTTC
TRBD1 | . | TRBJ1-1 | TRBV24-1 | CASSPSGTAPEAFF | TGTGCCAGCTCACCAAGCGGGACAGCCCCTGAAGCTTTCTTT
TRBD2 | . | TRBJ2-2 | TRBV6-2/TRBV6-3 | CASSLHAGTSGSTGELFF | TGTGCCAGCAGTTTGCATGCCGGGACTAGCGGGAGCACCGGGGAGCTGTTTTTT
. | . | TRBJ2-5 | TRBV7-2 | CASSVSRDLATQYF | TGTGCCAGCAGCGTCAGCCGGGACCTCGCGACCCAGTACTTC
. | . | TRBJ2-3 | TRBV10-1 | CASSEGGFGGRTDTQYF | TGCGCCAGCAGTGAGGGGGGTTTCGGGGGACGCACAGATACGCAGTATTTT
TRBD1 | many | TRBJ1-6 | TRBV5-5 | CASSLAGQSSSPLHF | TGTGCCAGCAGCTTGGCGGGACAGTCCAGTTCACCCCTCCACTTT
. | . | TRBJ1-1 | TRBV24-1 | CATSDCAQVTTEAFF | TGTGCCACCAGTGACTGCGCACAGGTGACCACTGAAGCTTTCTTT